This T cell receptor (beta chain) was profiled in a study of breast tumors, draining lymph nodes, adjacent tissues. Study results and caveats: Tumor TCR diversity was below lymph nodes but above nontumor tissue. Luminal-like breast cancer showed significantly higher tumor–nontumor repertoire similarity than basal-like.

Germline V gives CDR1 LGHNT, CDR2 FRNRAP. V was clipped by 1 base and J by 0 bases, with 14 bases between them. The CDR3 is 17 amino acids. TCRdb reprocessed the multiplex PCR reads via MiXCR and lists one record per CDR3 protein. The sample lists hundreds of thousands of distinct CDR3 sequences, approximately 31% occurring once. Breast cancer patients provided tissue from their axillary draining lymph nodes. A note on this clonotype: No antigen is known for it. Since a much larger clone is just one base distant, this may be a read error.

This rearrangement joins TRBV12-5 to TRBJ2-3; tentatively, D is TRBD2 (5 bases). Sequencing was done on a sample of axillary lymph node tissue. The clonotype comes from a female donor with breast cancer. Some clones in this sample may be carry-over from other donors' samples. The CDR3 nucleotides read TGTGCTAGTGGTTTGGGAGGGTCGGGCGTGAGCACAGATACGCAGTATTTT. This codes for CASGLGGSGVSTDTQYF.